The 25 T cell receptor beta chains below all came from one sample that was sequenced in a study of T cell repertoires in cytomegalovirus infection. Their antigens remain unidentified. TCRdb re-analysed the reads in MiXCR, keeping a single row per CDR3 protein. This sample has about half a million distinct CDR3 sequences; approximately 42% occur once, and the top ten carry 35% to 50%. Sample: cultured PBMCs, taken from culture after CMV antigen stimulation. Receptor source: a human donor in good health (CMV status not recorded). Some clones in this sample may be carry-over from other donors' samples.

This clonotype was counted a single time. This chain links TRBV2 with TRBJ1-6; 10 bases fit TRBD1. CDR3 size: 12 residues. V shed 3 bases and J 19 bases; nucleotides not matched to a gene: 6. The V gene's germline CDR1 is SNHLY and CDR2 FYNNEI. The CDR3 DNA reads TGTGCCAGCAGTGACCCGGGACAGGGGTTGCACTTT. Its protein product is CASSDPGQGLHF.

This clonotype has more than one count but fewer than ten. The rearrangement joins TRBV7-2 to TRBJ2-7, with D maybe TRBD1 (7 bases). CDR1 and CDR2 (germline): SGHTA, FQGNSA. Trimming took off 1 base at V and 6 bases at J, with 19 bases between the two ends. The CDR3 has 16 amino acids. CDR3 loop: CASSLVSGGGVGEQYF. The CDR3 DNA is TGTGCCAGCAGCTTAGTTTCAGGAGGGGGCGTAGGCGAGCAGTACTTC. Filled out from reference TRBV7-2 and TRBJ2-7, the complete variable domain reads GAGVSQSPSNKVTEKGKDVELRCDPISGHTALYWYRQSLGQGLEFLIYFQGNSAPDKSGLPSDRFSAERTGGSVSTLTIQRTQQEDSAVYLCASSLVSGGGVGEQYFGPGTRLTVT.

This chain joins TRBV7-8 and TRBJ2-1; the match to TRBD1 covers 9 bases. CDR1 SGHVS and CDR2 FQNEAQ come from the germline V gene. This CDR3 region has 15 residues. V dropped 5 bases and J dropped 6; count of bases not matched to a gene: 8. The CDR3 coding sequence is TGTGCCAGCAGCCTTGACAGGGGGGGGGGCAATGAGCAGTTCTTC. Residues: CASSLDRGGGNEQFF.

This sequence joins TRBV14 and TRBJ1-2; 8 bases match TRBD1. The CDR3 totals 15 residues. V was pared by 0 bases and J by 5 bases, with 5 bases of the junction left unmatched. Germline V gives CDR1 SGHDN, CDR2 FVKESK. CDR3 nucleotides: TGTGCCAGCAGCCAAGACCGGACAGGGATATATGGCTACACCTTC. Encoded protein: CASSQDRTGIYGYTF.

The gene calls are TRBV6-5 and TRBJ2-2, with D unclear. Deletions cut 3 bases from V and 4 bases from J, with 6 bases between. The germline gives CDR1 MNHEY, CDR2 SVGAGI. The CDR3 is 13 residues long. CDR3 sequence (DNA): TGTGCCAGCAGTTATCCCAGCACCGGGGAGCTGTTTTTT. Its protein product is CASSYPSTGELFF.

The chain couples TRBV10-3 to TRBJ1-6; D unclear. V was clipped by 9 bases and J by 7 bases, with 22 bases between them. The CDR3 extends over 16 amino acids. The germline V gene encodes CDR1 ENHRY and CDR2 SYGVKD. CDR3 sequence: CAISSWLPTMNSPLHF. CDR3 bases: TGTGCCATATCCAGCTGGTTACCGACTATGAATTCACCCCTCCACTTT.

The V call is TRBV18, the J call TRBJ1-6; no clear D gene. CDR1 and CDR2 from the germline V gene are KGHSH and LQKENI. CDR3 length: 15 residues. The V end lost 1 base, the J end lost 10 bases, and 14 bases lay between the germline ends. CDR3 residues: CASSPLPPGKSPLHF. The CDR3 DNA is TGTGCCAGCTCACCACTTCCCCCGGGGAAGTCACCCCTCCACTTT. Looking up the rest from reference TRBV18 and TRBJ1-6 gives the full variable domain: NAGVMQNPRHLVRRRGQEARLRCSPMKGHSHVYWYRQLPEEGLKFMVYLQKENIIDESGMPKERFSAEFPKEGPSILRIQQVVRGDSAAYFCASSPLPPGKSPLHFGNGTRLTVT.

In its sample, this clonotype was seen a few times. The chain recombines TRBV4-1 with TRBJ1-2; D might be TRBD1 (5 bases). V lost 1 base to trimming and J lost 2 bases, with 17 bases between them. The CDR3 has 17 residues. The germline gives CDR1 MGHRA, CDR2 YSYEKL. The CDR3 loop is CASSQVPRVGRNYGYTF. In DNA, the CDR3 is TGCGCCAGCAGCCAAGTACCCCGAGTGGGACGGAACTATGGCTACACCTTC.

This clonotype was seen only a few times. The rearrangement uses TRBV19 and TRBJ1-5; 7 bases align to TRBD1. J was trimmed by 4 bases and V by 5 bases; bases with no gene match: 5. Germline V gene data show CDR1 as LNHDA and CDR2 as SQIVND (reference sequence). The CDR3 loop spans 14 amino acids. In DNA form, the CDR3 reads TGTGCCAGTAGTCGGACAGGAATTAATCAGCCCCAGCATTTT. Its protein is CASSRTGINQPQHF. The full variable domain, its missing parts supplied by reference TRBV19 and TRBJ1-5, is DGGITQSPKYLFRKEGQNVTLSCEQNLNHDAMYWYRQDPGQGLRLIYYSQIVNDFQKGDIAEGYSVSREKKESFPLTVTSAQKNPTAFYLCASSRTGINQPQHFGDGTRLSIL.

This chain uses TRBV6-6 with TRBJ2-6; D gene ambiguous. The CDR3 is 15 residues long. Trimming removed 2 bases from V and 0 bases from J, with 5 bases in between. Germline V gene lookup returns CDR1 MNHNY and CDR2 SVGAGI (reference sequence). The CDR3 DNA follows: TGTGCCAGCAGTTACCCCGGCTCTGGGGCCAACGTCCTGACTTTC. Translation: CASSYPGSGANVLTF.

The chain joins TRBV7-4 to TRBJ1-1; D is uncertain. The germline V gene has CDR1 SGHVT and CDR2 SQSDAQ. There are 15 residues in the CDR3. Trimming took off 5 bases at V and 1 base at J, with 14 bases between the two ends. This chain's CDR3 is CASSPSYAGNTEAFF. The CDR3 coding sequence is TGTGCCAGCAGCCCTAGTTATGCGGGGAACACTGAAGCTTTCTTT.

The chain links TRBV2 to TRBJ2-1; D unresolved. CDR1 is SNHLY, CDR2 FYNNEI, per germline. This CDR3 spans 12 amino acids. Trimming removed 5 bases from V and 8 bases from J, with 10 bases in between. The CDR3 nucleotides are TGTGCCAGCAGTTTAAATGTTGATGAGCAGTTCTTC. Its translation is CASSLNVDEQFF.

This chain joins TRBV5-1 and TRBJ1-2; D uncertain. Trimming cost V 0 bases and J 7 bases, with 10 bases left between them. This CDR3 contains 13 residues. Germline V gives CDR1 SGHRS, CDR2 YFSETQ. The CDR3 DNA reads TGCGCCAGCAGCTTGGTTGGTATCTCTGGCTACACCTTC. Protein product: CASSLVGISGYTF.

This chain's CDR3 is CASSLVSGSDEQYF. DNA of the CDR3: TGTGCCAGCAGCTTAGTCAGTGGTAGCGACGAGCAGTACTTC. The rearrangement uses TRBV7-9 and TRBJ2-7; a weak D match, TRBD2 (5 bases). Trimming took off 1 base at V and 5 bases at J, with 12 bases between the two ends. CDR3 length: 14 amino acids. Germline V lookup: CDR1 SEHNR, CDR2 FQNEAQ (reference sequence).

The chain joins TRBV7-2 to TRBJ1-6; a weak D match, TRBD1 (5 bases). CDR1 and CDR2 from the germline V gene are SGHTA and FQGNSA. Trimming took off 5 bases at V and 10 bases at J, with 12 bases between the two ends. The CDR3 runs to 13 residues. The CDR3 is CASSPGHGSPLHF. The CDR3 DNA reads as TGTGCCAGCAGCCCAGGACACGGCTCACCCCTCCACTTT.

This clonotype occurred a few times. The chain links TRBV11-2 to TRBJ1-1; D possibly corresponds to TRBD1 (5 bases). The V end lost 6 bases, the J end lost 4 bases, and 9 bases lay between the germline ends. The CDR3 contains 12 residues. Germline V CDR1 and CDR2: SGHAT, FQNNGV. The CDR3 DNA is TGTGCCAGCAGTTTTGACAGCACTGAAGCTTTCTTT. Protein: CASSFDSTEAFF.

V gene TRBV4-2 combines with J gene TRBJ2-2; no clear D gene. V dropped 4 bases and J dropped 6 bases, with 15 bases sitting between them. The CDR3 runs 15 residues. Germline V gene sequence: CDR1 LGHNA, CDR2 YNFKEQ. CDR3 protein: CASSPKEENPGELFF. The CDR3 DNA is TGTGCCAGCAGCCCCAAAGAGGAGAATCCCGGGGAGCTGTTTTTT.

This rearrangement joins TRBV7-4 to TRBJ1-2; no definite D call. Germline V lookup: CDR1 SGHVT, CDR2 SQSDAQ. The CDR3 is made up of 15 amino acids. V gave up 3 bases and J gave up 2 bases, with 13 bases separating them. CDR3 residues: CASSLPEGRNYGYTF. The CDR3 DNA reads as TGTGCCAGCAGCTTGCCTGAAGGGAGGAACTATGGCTACACCTTC.

This clonotype was observed a handful of times. The V call is TRBV6-5, the J call TRBJ2-1, with 8 bases identical to TRBD2. This CDR3 contains 14 residues. The junction had 11 bases not matched to a gene; V was cut back by 8 bases and J by 8 bases. Germline CDR1 reads MNHEY; CDR2 reads SVGAGI. CDR3 nucleotides: TGTGCCAGCGGGGGGGGACTAGAGAGGCATGAGCAGTTCTTC. Translating it yields CASGGGLERHEQFF.

The chain links TRBV19 to TRBJ2-2; TRBD2 is a possible D gene (5 bases). Germline lookup yields CDR1 LNHDA and CDR2 SQIVND (reference sequence). CDR3 length: 16 amino acids. Trimming pared 8 bases from V and 4 bases from J, leaving 20 bases between. The DNA for the CDR3 is TGTGCCAGTCGCGCGGGTGGCGGTCCCTTCACCGGGGAGCTGTTTTTT. This codes for CASRAGGGPFTGELFF.

This chain uses TRBV5-6 with TRBJ1-5; 7 bases map to TRBD1. With V trimmed by 0 bases and J by 8 bases, 5 bases remained unmatched. The CDR3 covers 14 residues. Looked up from germline, CDR1 is SGHDT and CDR2 is YYEEEE. CDR3 DNA sequence: TGTGCCAGCAGCTTGGGACAGGGAGGAGAGCCCCAGCATTTT. Protein product: CASSLGQGGEPQHF.

This clonotype was seen many times. The chain is built from TRBV7-2 and TRBJ1-1, with 7 bases aligning to TRBD1. This CDR3 is built from 15 residues. J was trimmed by 5 bases and V by 1 base; bases with no gene match: 7. CDR1 and CDR2 (germline): SGHTA, FQGNSA. CDR3 nucleotides: TGTGCCAGCAGCTTAGAGTCCGCCAGGGGGACTGAAGCTTTCTTT. Its translation is CASSLESARGTEAFF.

The chain recombines TRBV6-2 or TRBV6-3 with TRBJ2-5, with D unclear. Trimming shortened V by 2 bases and J by 2 bases, and 9 bases separated the two germline ends. The CDR3 is 14 residues long. CDR1 and CDR2 (germline): MNHEY, SVGEGT. The CDR3 here is CASSYPDQQETQYF. CDR3 coding DNA: TGTGCCAGCAGTTACCCCGACCAGCAAGAGACCCAGTACTTC.

The table lists this clonotype with a few counts. The V call is TRBV6-6, the J call TRBJ1-2; D might be TRBD1 (5 bases). The CDR3 is made up of 16 amino acids. With 0 bases removed from V and 8 bases from J, the gap between germline ends came to 19 bases. Germline CDR1 and CDR2: MNHNY and SVGAGI (reference sequence). The CDR3 spells CASSYSQGMSYEGYTF. The CDR3 coding sequence is TGTGCCAGCAGTTACTCGCAGGGAATGTCATATGAGGGCTACACCTTC.

V and J are TRBV6-6 and TRBJ2-2; TRBD2 aligns across 7 bases. Trimming took 7 bases from V and 5 from J; bases not matched to a gene: 10. This CDR3 has 15 residues. Germline-derived CDR1 and CDR2 are MNHNY and SVGAGI (reference sequence). This chain's CDR3 is CASTATGGGTGELFF. CDR3 DNA: TGTGCCAGCACGGCCACGGGGGGTGGGACCGGGGAGCTGTTTTTT.